This T cell receptor beta chain was documented in a study of CD8+CD57+ T cells in acquired aplastic anemia. Study-wide results and limits: Common to patients and controls were roughly 30 CD8+ CDR3 sequences.

Template material for TCR beta VDJ and CDR3 profiling consisted of genomic DNA. A single record per CDR3 protein comes from TCRdb applying MiXCR to the reads. The data contain under 350,000 distinct CDR3 sequences, approximately 60% of them seen just once; the ten biggest clones take up 1% to 1.5%. An expansion of CD8+CD57+ cells by flow cytometry had been shown in patients chosen for sequencing. Patients had not yet gotten any therapy when their blood was taken for sampling. CDR1 is KGHDR, CDR2 SFDVKD, per germline. The CDR3 totals 14 residues. Trimming cost V 3 bases and J 4 bases, with 8 bases left between them. Points on this clonotype: The target antigen is unknown.

This chain connects TRBV24-1 to TRBJ2-2; D is uncertain. The sample was sorted CD4+, CD8+, or CD8+CD57+ T cells (not recorded which) from PBMCs. This clonotype was sampled from a human donor with aplastic anemia. CDR3: CATSDARGTGELFF. As DNA, the CDR3 is TGTGCCACCAGTGATGCGCGAGGCACCGGGGAGCTGTTTTTT.